This T cell receptor (beta chain) comes out of a study of beta chain bispecific antibodies for T cell cancers. Study-level results: In these mixed samples, most targeted TRBV reads derived from the leukemia cell line.

TCRdb used MiXCR to reprocess the 5' RACE reads, holding one entry per CDR3 protein. The sample includes some 17,000 distinct CDR3 sequences, around 2.1% seen only once; the top ten take about 7%. Germline CDR1 reads SGHTA; CDR2 reads FQGNSA. V lost 5 bases to trimming and J lost 3 bases, with 17 bases between them. This CDR3 comprises 15 residues. Either OKT3 anti-CD3 antibody or CD3/CD28 beads expanded T cells from blood mononuclear cells over roughly three days. This clonotype has at least ten counts. The antigen is undetermined. Sequencing was carried out using healthy donor T cells cultured with leukemia cells. The sequence was collected from a human donor in good health. Some clones in this sample may be carry-over from other donors' samples. This sequence joins TRBV7-2 and TRBJ2-7, with D perhaps TRBD2 (6 bases). The CDR3 nucleotides read TGTGCCAGCAGCCCCCTAGGTGGAGGGATCTACGAGCAGTACTTC. This gives the protein CASSPLGGGIYEQYF.